This TCR beta chain was found in a study of cytomegalovirus exposure and HLA in healthy donors. Whole-study findings and limits: A later analysis reportedly found that, within productive TCRs, an Asian-associated ancestry cluster had fewer N-insertions than the mean observed across the roughly 610 donors. Association of approximately 18,000 TCR beta sequences with HLA alleles was found at 0.05 false discovery rate in a later analysis. A later analysis showed HLA-associated TCR beta chains outstripping equally common others in clonal expansion. Most TCR beta V segments were productive about 87% or about 30% of the time in an earlier analysis.

The PCR was carried out with 60 Vbeta primers and 13 Jbeta primers. Profiling relied on immunoSEQ multiplex PCR, and the TCRdb table lists in-frame clones only, not all of them. The sample shows approximately 180,000 clones, about 85% of them seen only once. The CDR3 extends over 14 amino acids. With 0 bases removed from V and 2 bases from J, the gap between germline ends came to 6 bases. The germline V gene has CDR1 SGHRS and CDR2 YFSETQ. Note on this clone: Its antigen remains unknown.

The rearrangement links TRBV5-1 to TRBJ2-1, with D perhaps matching TRBD2 (5 bases). This receptor was identified in a woman aged 45-65 years in good health and CMV-seronegative. The sample was PBMCs. CDR3 nucleotide sequence: TGCGCCAGCAGCTTGGGACTAACCTACAATGAGCAGTTCTTC. Amino acid sequence: CASSLGLTYNEQFF.